This T cell receptor beta chain was obtained from a study of shared clonotypes between healthy human individuals. On the study more broadly: Per donor, three plates held CD4 naive cells, three held CD4 memory, two held CD8 naive and one held CD8 memory. General study results and limits: It was observed that roughly 5.5% of naive CD4 clonotypes were shared across a handful of donors.

Data came from immunoSEQ multiplex PCR; TCRdb stores just in-frame clones and leaves some out. The sample includes approximately 980,000 clones, 70% to 85% of them seen just once. This CDR3 is built from 14 residues. Germline V gene lookup returns CDR1 SGHRS and CDR2 YFSETQ. V gave up 3 bases and J gave up 11 bases; unmatched junction bases: 8. Of note for this clone: Its antigen is still unknown.

This sequence joins TRBV5-1 and TRBJ1-3; 10 nucleotides match TRBD1. This receptor was obtained from a man aged 18 to 30 in good health. The specimen was memory CD4+ T cells sorted from blood. As to subset: CD45RA-negative fraction. Here the CDR3 reads CASSSAGTGDPIYF. CDR3 in DNA: TGCGCCAGCAGCTCCGCCGGGACAGGGGACCCCATATATTTT.